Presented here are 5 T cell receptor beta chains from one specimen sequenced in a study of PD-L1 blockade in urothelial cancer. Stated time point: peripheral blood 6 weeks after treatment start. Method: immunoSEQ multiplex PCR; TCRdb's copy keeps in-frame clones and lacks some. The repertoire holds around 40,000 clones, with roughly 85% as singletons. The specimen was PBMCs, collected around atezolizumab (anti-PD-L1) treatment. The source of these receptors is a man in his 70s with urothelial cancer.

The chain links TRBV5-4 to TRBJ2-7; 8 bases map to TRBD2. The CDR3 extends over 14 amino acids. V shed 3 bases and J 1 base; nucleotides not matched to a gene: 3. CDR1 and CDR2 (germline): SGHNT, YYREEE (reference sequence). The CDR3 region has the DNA TGTGCCAGCAGCTCCGCGGGGGGTTCCTACGAGCAGTACTTC. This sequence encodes CASSSAGGSYEQYF. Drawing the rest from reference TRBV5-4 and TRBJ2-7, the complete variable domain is ETGVTQSPTHLIKTRGQQVTLRCSSQSGHNTVSWYQQALGQGPQFIFQYYREEENGRGNFPPRFSGLQFPNYSSELNVNALELDDSALYLCASSSAGGSYEQYFGPGTRLTVT.

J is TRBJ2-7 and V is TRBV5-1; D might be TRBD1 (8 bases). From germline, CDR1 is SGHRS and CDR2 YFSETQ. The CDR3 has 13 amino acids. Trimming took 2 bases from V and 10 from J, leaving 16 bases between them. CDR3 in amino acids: CASSLEQGGTQYF. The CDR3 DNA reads TGCGCCAGCAGCTTAGAACAGGGGGGGACTCAGTACTTC. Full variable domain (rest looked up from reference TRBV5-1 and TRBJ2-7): KAGVTQTPRYLIKTRGQQVTLSCSPISGHRSVSWYQQTPGQGLQFLFEYFSETQRNKGNFPGRFSGRQFSNSRSEMNVSTLELGDSALYLCASSLEQGGTQYFGPGTRLTVT.

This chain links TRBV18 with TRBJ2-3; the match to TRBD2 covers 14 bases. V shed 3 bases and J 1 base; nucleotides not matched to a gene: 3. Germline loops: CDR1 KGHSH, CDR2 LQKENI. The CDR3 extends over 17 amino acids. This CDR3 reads CASSPRLAGGRTDTQYF. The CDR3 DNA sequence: TGTGCCAGCTCACCCCGACTAGCGGGAGGGCGCACAGATACGCAGTATTTT.

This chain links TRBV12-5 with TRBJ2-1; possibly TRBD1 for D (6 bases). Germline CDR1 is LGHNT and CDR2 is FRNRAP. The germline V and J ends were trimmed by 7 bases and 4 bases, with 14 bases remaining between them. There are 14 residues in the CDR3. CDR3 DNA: TGTGCTAGTGTCCCGGGACAAGCATACAATGAGCAGTTCTTC. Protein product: CASVPGQAYNEQFF.

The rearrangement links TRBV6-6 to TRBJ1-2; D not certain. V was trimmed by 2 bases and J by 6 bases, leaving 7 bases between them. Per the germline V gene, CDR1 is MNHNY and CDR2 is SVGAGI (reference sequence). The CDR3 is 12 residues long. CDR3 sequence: CASSYREDGYTF. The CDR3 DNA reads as TGTGCCAGCAGTTACCGGGAGGATGGCTACACCTTC.